This entry lists 2 T cell receptor beta chains sequenced from one sample in a study of Ad26.COV2.S vaccination and SARS-CoV-2 variants. Indicated treatment: about 20 received Ad26.COV2.S at low or high dose, single or two shots; a few received placebo; per-sample allocation not given. Day 63 after the first injection of vaccine or placebo was the sampling time. Sequencing used immunoSEQ multiplex PCR; TCRdb keeps in-frame clones, though not all of them. Here the sample spans about 350,000 clones, about 87% being singletons. The input for sequencing was peripheral blood, taken in a trial of Ad26.COV2.S vaccine versus placebo. Source of these receptors: a person between 18 and 65 years old who received the Ad26.COV2.S COVID-19 vaccine or a placebo.

V usage is TRBV7-9 and J usage is TRBJ1-5, with a tentative D call TRBD1 (6 bases). V lost 3 bases, J lost 2 bases, and 17 bases lay in between. The germline gives CDR1 SEHNR, CDR2 FQNEAQ (reference sequence). This CDR3 spans 17 amino acids. CDR3 in DNA: TGTGCCAGCAGCTTTCAATTACAGGGTGATGGCAATCAGCCCCAGCATTTT. This translates into CASSFQLQGDGNQPQHF.

The chain has TRBV30 and TRBJ2-1; D is undetermined. CDR3 length equals 12 residues. Germline V gives CDR1 GTSNPN, CDR2 SVGIG (reference sequence). V shed 0 bases and J shed 7 bases, with 7 bases lying between them. The CDR3 loop is CAWSVFRNEQFF. For the CDR3, the DNA is TGTGCCTGGAGTGTGTTCCGGAATGAGCAGTTCTTC.